This is a list of T cell receptor beta chains from one sample in a study of cytomegalovirus exposure and HLA in healthy donors. Clones were read by immunoSEQ multiplex PCR, and TCRdb kept only the in-frame ones, dropping some. The table includes 140,000 or so clones, around 80% detected once. What was sequenced was PBMCs. Receptors were obtained from a middle-aged man in good health and CMV-seronegative. Both conserved end residues are part of each CDR3. Fields, in order: clone size, CDR3 length, D gene, J gene, V gene, CDR3 protein, CDR3 DNA. The D gene is left open where the match is weak. Not all rows give a size; the values are once, few, many and, for expanded clones, a class.

clone_size: once; cdr3_length: 16; d_call: TRBD1; j_call: TRBJ2-3; v_call: TRBV7-2; cdr3_aa: CASSLGGTGRTDTQYF; cdr3_nt: TGTGCCAGCAGCTTAGGGGGGACAGGACGCACAGATACGCAGTATTTT
clone_size: few; cdr3_length: 14; d_call: .; j_call: TRBJ1-6; v_call: TRBV6-4; cdr3_aa: CASSDSALNSPLHF; cdr3_nt: TGTGCCAGCAGTGACTCGGCCCTTAATTCACCCCTCCACTTT
clone_size: .; cdr3_length: 16; d_call: .; j_call: TRBJ1-1; v_call: TRBV11-2; cdr3_aa: CASSLVGRGSETEAFF; cdr3_nt: TGTGCCAGCAGCTTAGTCGGCAGGGGATCTGAAACTGAAGCTTTCTTT
clone_size: .; cdr3_length: 13; d_call: .; j_call: TRBJ2-7; v_call: TRBV6-4; cdr3_aa: CASSETVTSEQYF; cdr3_nt: TGTGCCAGCAGTGAAACCGTCACAAGCGAGCAGTACTTC
clone_size: .; cdr3_length: 16; d_call: TRBD1; j_call: TRBJ2-5; v_call: TRBV28; cdr3_aa: CASSTPGQGSQETQYF; cdr3_nt: TGTGCCAGCAGTACCCCCGGACAGGGATCTCAAGAGACCCAGTACTTC
clone_size: .; cdr3_length: 14; d_call: .; j_call: TRBJ1-1; v_call: TRBV6-5; cdr3_aa: CASSLEGGYIVAFF; cdr3_nt: TGTGCCAGCAGTTTAGAAGGCGGCTACATCGTAGCTTTCTTT
clone_size: .; cdr3_length: 11; d_call: .; j_call: TRBJ2-7; v_call: TRBV5-6; cdr3_aa: CASSLYYEQYF; cdr3_nt: TGTGCCAGCAGTCTCTACTACGAGCAGTACTTC
clone_size: .; cdr3_length: 15; d_call: .; j_call: TRBJ2-3; v_call: TRBV30; cdr3_aa: CAWAFRQGSSDTQYF; cdr3_nt: TGTGCCTGGGCGTTTCGCCAGGGGAGCTCAGATACGCAGTATTTT
clone_size: .; cdr3_length: 15; d_call: .; j_call: TRBJ1-4; v_call: TRBV9; cdr3_aa: CASSVAPVTNEKLFF; cdr3_nt: TGTGCCAGCAGCGTAGCTCCAGTCACTAATGAAAAACTGTTTTTT
clone_size: once; cdr3_length: 15; d_call: .; j_call: TRBJ1-4; v_call: TRBV7-2; cdr3_aa: CASTRSVGSNEKLFF; cdr3_nt: TGTGCCAGCACCCGATCTGTAGGGAGTAATGAAAAACTGTTTTTT
clone_size: .; cdr3_length: 17; d_call: TRBD1; j_call: TRBJ1-1; v_call: TRBV5-1; cdr3_aa: CASSLNVGQGRNTEAFF; cdr3_nt: TGCGCCAGCAGCTTGAATGTTGGACAGGGGAGGAACACTGAAGCTTTCTTT
clone_size: many; cdr3_length: 15; d_call: TRBD2; j_call: TRBJ2-3; v_call: TRBV6-4; cdr3_aa: CASSDSLAGADTQYF; cdr3_nt: TGTGCCAGCAGTGACTCACTAGCGGGGGCAGATACGCAGTATTTT
clone_size: .; cdr3_length: 15; d_call: .; j_call: TRBJ2-2; v_call: TRBV5-4; cdr3_aa: CASSLARFDTGELFF; cdr3_nt: TGTGCCAGCAGCTTGGCCAGGTTTGACACCGGGGAGCTGTTTTTT
clone_size: .; cdr3_length: 15; d_call: .; j_call: TRBJ2-5; v_call: TRBV29-1; cdr3_aa: CSVEDGAGLGETQYF; cdr3_nt: TGCAGCGTTGAAGATGGGGCGGGACTTGGAGAGACCCAGTACTTC
clone_size: few; cdr3_length: 14; d_call: TRBD1; j_call: TRBJ1-1; v_call: TRBV5-1; cdr3_aa: CASSTIRGHAEAFF; cdr3_nt: TGCGCCAGCAGCACAATCAGGGGGCACGCTGAAGCTTTCTTT
clone_size: .; cdr3_length: 17; d_call: TRBD1; j_call: TRBJ1-4; v_call: TRBV7-6; cdr3_aa: CASSPGTGVVTNEKLFF; cdr3_nt: TGTGCCAGCAGCCCCGGGACAGGGGTTGTAACTAATGAAAAACTGTTTTTT
clone_size: once; cdr3_length: 14; d_call: TRBD1; j_call: TRBJ1-5; v_call: TRBV28; cdr3_aa: CASIVTGSNQPQHF; cdr3_nt: TGTGCCAGCATCGTGACAGGGAGCAATCAGCCCCAGCATTTT
clone_size: .; cdr3_length: 15; d_call: TRBD1; j_call: TRBJ2-7; v_call: TRBV25-1; cdr3_aa: CASSEWRTGDKEQYF; cdr3_nt: TGTGCCAGCAGTGAATGGAGGACAGGGGATAAGGAGCAGTACTTC
clone_size: .; cdr3_length: 15; d_call: TRBD1; j_call: TRBJ1-3; v_call: TRBV7-2; cdr3_aa: CASSSNRGLGNTIYF; cdr3_nt: TGTGCCAGCAGTTCTAACAGGGGGCTCGGAAACACCATATATTTT
clone_size: .; cdr3_length: 13; d_call: .; j_call: TRBJ1-1; v_call: TRBV19; cdr3_aa: CASSPGFGTEAFF; cdr3_nt: TGTGCCAGTAGTCCGGGGTTTGGCACTGAAGCTTTCTTT
clone_size: .; cdr3_length: 14; d_call: TRBD2; j_call: TRBJ2-7; v_call: TRBV30; cdr3_aa: CAWRSGGPSYEQYF; cdr3_nt: TGTGCCTGGAGGAGCGGGGGTCCCTCCTACGAGCAGTACTTC
clone_size: .; cdr3_length: 17; d_call: .; j_call: TRBJ2-5; v_call: TRBV27; cdr3_aa: CASSFFSSTGSQETQYF; cdr3_nt: TGTGCCAGCAGTTTTTTCAGTAGTACAGGGTCTCAAGAGACCCAATACTTC